Shown below are 25 T cell receptor beta chains from a single sample sequenced in a study of blood T cells in healthy people across ages. The use of a sample-barcoded 5' primer and a J-beta primer mix characterized a second PCR of about 7 to 12 cycles. TCRdb re-called the 5' RACE reads through MiXCR, storing one row per CDR3 protein. The sample contains about 1 million distinct CDR3 sequences, around 43% of which appear only once. Sequenced material: blood. The origin of the receptors is a woman aged 60-70 years in good health.

The CDR3 bases are TGTGCCAGCACGAGGGGATTCGGGTACGAGCAGTACTTC. This gives the protein CASTRGFGYEQYF. The V call is TRBV27, the J call TRBJ2-7; D tentatively reads TRBD1 or TRBD2 (5 bases each). V lost 7 bases and J 4 bases, leaving 14 bases between the germline ends. The CDR3 has 13 amino acids. Germline V gene data show CDR1 as MNHEY and CDR2 as SMNVEV (reference sequence).

The rearrangement uses TRBV7-9 and TRBJ2-3; 11 bases line up with TRBD1. Losses at the gene ends were 1 base for V and 4 bases for J; bases not matched to a gene: 1. The CDR3 totals 15 residues. The germline CDR1 and CDR2 sequences are SEHNR and FQNEAQ (reference sequence). CDR3 nucleotide sequence: TGTGCCAGCAGCTTAGTGGGACAGGGGGCAGATACGCAGTATTTT. Its translation is CASSLVGQGADTQYF.

The chain employs TRBV27 and TRBJ2-3; 10 positions match TRBD2. The CDR3 spans 15 residues. The trim removed 2 bases at V and 9 bases at J, leaving 8 bases unmatched. Germline V gene sequence: CDR1 MNHEY, CDR2 SMNVEV (reference sequence). The CDR3 DNA is TGTGCCAGCAGTTTAAAGCGGGGGGGATGGGAGACGCAGTATTTT. Translated, it gives CASSLKRGGWETQYF.

This clonotype was seen a few times. The chain couples TRBV5-1 to TRBJ2-6, with D unresolved. V lost 0 bases and J 0 bases, leaving 16 bases between the germline ends. CDR1 SGHRS and CDR2 YFSETQ come from the germline V gene. CDR3 length: 19 residues. The CDR3 is CASSLDSDIKTSGANVLTF. For the CDR3, the DNA is TGCGCCAGCAGCTTGGACAGTGATATCAAAACCTCTGGGGCCAACGTCCTGACTTTC.

The chain employs TRBV28 and TRBJ2-3; 9 nucleotides match TRBD2. V lost 1 base and J lost 3; bases outside the gene matches: 14. CDR1 is MDHEN and CDR2 is SYDVKM in the germline V gene. This CDR3 has 19 residues. CDR3 residues: CASSLSLGVAGVLTDTQYF. The CDR3 nucleotides read TGTGCCAGCAGTTTATCCCTCGGGGTAGCGGGAGTTTTAACAGATACGCAGTATTTT.

The gene calls are TRBV10-1 and TRBJ2-5, with TRBD2 identical over 16 bases. The J segment lost 11 bases and the V segment lost 4 bases, leaving 13 bases of the junction unmatched. Germline V gene lookup returns CDR1 WNHNN and CDR2 SYGVQD (reference sequence). CDR3 length: 17 amino acids. The CDR3 DNA reads as TGCGCCAGCAGTGCCGCGGGACTAGCGGGAGGGGTGAATGAGCAGTACTTC. It translates to CASSAAGLAGGVNEQYF.

This chain uses TRBV2 with TRBJ2-7; D possibly corresponds to TRBD2 (6 bases). From germline, CDR1 is SNHLY and CDR2 FYNNEI. The V end was cut by 6 bases, the J end by 7 bases, with 16 bases between. CDR3 length: 13 residues. The CDR3 nucleotides are TGTGCCAGCAGCGCCGGGACTCTGGGGGAGCAGTACTTC. Amino acids: CASSAGTLGEQYF.

Comment on this clonotype: Sequence at one end of the junction differs from germline and may be a read error. V gene TRBV9 combines with J gene TRBJ2-4, with 9 bases lining up with TRBD1. This CDR3 has 13 amino acids. Germline assignment: CDR1 SGDLS and CDR2 YYNGEE. CDR3 DNA sequence: TGTACCAGCAGCGGGACAGGGAAAAACATTCAGTACTTC. The encoded protein is CTSSGTGKNIQYF. Variable domain in full (rest from reference TRBV9 and TRBJ2-4): DSGVTQTPKHLITATGQRVTLRCSPRSGDLSVYWYQQSLDQGLQFLIQYYNGEERAKGNILERFSAQQFPDLHSELNLSSLELGDSALYFCTSSGTGKNIQYFGAGTRLSVL.

The chain carries TRBV12-3 or TRBV12-4 and TRBJ2-1; TRBD2 matches at 12 bases. The CDR3 is 17 residues long. V lost 4 bases, J lost 0 bases, and 4 bases stayed unmatched. In DNA form, the CDR3 reads TGTGCCAGCAGTTCCCAGACTAGCGGGGGCTCCTACAATGAGCAGTTCTTC. The encoded protein is CASSSQTSGGSYNEQFF.

The sample holds a few counts of this clonotype. This sequence joins TRBV27 and TRBJ1-2; D not resolved. Looked up from germline, CDR1 is MNHEY and CDR2 is SMNVEV (reference sequence). V was trimmed by 2 bases and J by 2 bases, leaving 9 bases between them. CDR3 size: 14 residues. CDR3 nucleotides: TGTGCCAGCAGTTTAAATGGCCGAAACTATGGCTACACCTTC. It translates to CASSLNGRNYGYTF.

This clonotype has just a few counts. This rearrangement joins TRBV7-9 to TRBJ2-7; TRBD1 might be the D (5 bases). V was pared by 5 bases and J by 3 bases, with 11 bases between. From germline, CDR1 is SEHNR and CDR2 FQNEAQ (reference sequence). The CDR3 totals 13 residues. The CDR3 DNA follows: TGTGCCAGCAGCACTTGGACAAGCTACGAGCAGTACTTC. It encodes CASSTWTSYEQYF.

J is TRBJ1-1 and V is TRBV27; D is undetermined. The CDR3 is 15 residues long. CDR1 is MNHEY and CDR2 is SMNVEV in the germline V gene (reference sequence). Trimming took off 5 bases at V and 3 bases at J, with 16 bases between the two ends. The CDR3 nucleotides read TGTGCCAGCAGTCCTTCCCACACAACGGACACTGAAGCTTTCTTT. It translates to CASSPSHTTDTEAFF.

CDR3 amino acids: CTSSPDRVGQPQHF. The CDR3 DNA reads TGTACCAGCAGCCCGGACAGGGTGGGACAGCCCCAGCATTTT. The chain uses TRBV7-2 and TRBJ1-5, with TRBD1 matching over 8 bases. J gave up 7 bases and V 5 bases, and 7 bases lay outside the gene matches. The CDR3 runs to 14 residues. The V gene's germline CDR1 is SGHTA and CDR2 FQGNSA.

This clonotype has only one observation. The V and J genes are TRBV28 and TRBJ2-7; D is tentatively TRBD1 or TRBD2 (5 bases each). The CDR3 contains 14 residues. Germline values: CDR1 MDHEN, CDR2 SYDVKM. Trimming removed 7 bases from V and 3 bases from J, with 16 bases in between. Here the CDR3 DNA reads TGTGCCAGCACCTTCCCAGGGACGGGCTACGAGCAGTACTTC. The encoded protein is CASTFPGTGYEQYF.

There are a few counts of this clonotype. The gene calls are TRBV28 and TRBJ2-7; D uncertain. V lost 5 bases and J 3 bases, leaving 11 bases between the germline ends. The germline V gene encodes CDR1 MDHEN and CDR2 SYDVKM. This CDR3 comprises 13 residues. For the CDR3, the DNA is TGTGCCAGCAGTGATCCGCCAGACTACGAGCAGTACTTC. Encoded protein: CASSDPPDYEQYF.

This rearrangement joins TRBV2 to TRBJ2-3, with D perhaps TRBD2 (5 bases). Germline CDR1 SNHLY, CDR2 FYNNEI. Trimming stripped 7 bases from V and 1 base from J, with 12 bases between. CDR3 size: 14 residues. The CDR3 spells CASIIPGGTDTQYF. The CDR3 coding sequence is TGTGCCAGCATTATTCCCGGGGGCACAGATACGCAGTATTTT.

The CDR3 is CASSFRWGSTDTQYF. CDR3 DNA sequence: TGTGCCAGCAGTTTTCGTTGGGGGAGCACAGATACGCAGTATTTT. The chain recombines TRBV27 with TRBJ2-3; either TRBD1 or TRBD2 may supply D (5 bases each). This CDR3 spans 15 amino acids. V was clipped by 3 bases and J by 0 bases, with 10 bases between them. Germline CDR1 MNHEY, CDR2 SMNVEV (reference sequence).

V and J are TRBV2 and TRBJ2-3; 8 bases fit TRBD1. Germline V gene lookup returns CDR1 SNHLY and CDR2 FYNNEI. The V and J ends lost 6 bases and 5 bases, in that order; junction bases with no gene match: 10. This CDR3 region has 15 residues. CDR3 DNA sequence: TGTGCCAGCAGGCGACGGACAGGGCGGAGAGATACGCAGTATTTT. As protein: CASRRRTGRRDTQYF.

This chain uses TRBV9 with TRBJ1-2, with D possibly being TRBD1 (5 bases). Trimming pared 3 bases from V and 6 bases from J, leaving 15 bases between. This CDR3 is 14 amino acids long. Germline V lookup: CDR1 SGDLS, CDR2 YYNGEE. The DNA of the CDR3 is TGTGCCAGCAGCGCGGACCGAGGGGCTGATGGCTACACCTTC. Translating gives CASSADRGADGYTF.

This clonotype was found a few times. The V gene is TRBV5-5, the J gene TRBJ2-7; weak D call: TRBD1 (5 bases). V shed 1 base and J shed 2 bases, with 13 bases lying between them. CDR1 SGHKS and CDR2 YYEKEE come from the germline V gene (reference sequence). CDR3 length equals 15 residues. CDR3 DNA sequence: TGTGCCAGCAGCTTGAACCCCCAGGGCACCTACGAGCAGTACTTC. Amino acids: CASSLNPQGTYEQYF.

The sample holds one count of this clonotype. The chain combines TRBV6-5 with TRBJ2-7; 8 bases map to TRBD1. Germline trimming cut 5 bases from V and 4 bases from J; bases unmatched to any gene: 7. From germline, CDR1 is MNHEY and CDR2 SVGAGI. The CDR3 has 14 residues. CDR3 coding DNA: TGTGCCAGCAGTGGTTCAGGGGGCGGGTACGAGCAGTACTTC. It yields the protein CASSGSGGGYEQYF.

This chain joins TRBV12-3 or TRBV12-4 and TRBJ2-3, with 12 positions matching TRBD2. Trimming at V came to 6 bases and at J to 1 base, leaving 11 bases not matched to a gene. The CDR3 has 18 residues. CDR3 in DNA: TGTGCCAGCAGCCCGAACCCCCGACTAGCGGGGGGCACAGATACGCAGTATTTT. Encoded protein: CASSPNPRLAGGTDTQYF.

The CDR3 nucleotides read TGTGCCAGCACCGATGGCGGAACCTATGGCTACACCTTC. This sequence encodes CASTDGGTYGYTF. V gene TRBV6-2 or TRBV6-3 combines with J gene TRBJ1-2; D is unresolved. The V gene's germline CDR1 is MNHEY and CDR2 SVGEGT. V lost 7 bases and J lost 4, with 13 bases in between. This CDR3 has 13 residues.

This clonotype has just a few counts. CDR3 in DNA: TGTGCCAGCAGCGTAGGAGGGGACAGGTTCTCTGGGGCCAACGTCCTGACTTTC. Its protein product is CASSVGGDRFSGANVLTF. The genes are TRBV9 and TRBJ2-6; 8 bases are a match to TRBD1. There are 18 residues in the CDR3. CDR1 is SGDLS and CDR2 is YYNGEE in the germline V gene. Trimming cost V 0 bases and J 0 bases; bases outside gene matches: 5. Using reference TRBV9 and TRBJ2-6 for the parts outside the CDR3, the full variable domain is DSGVTQTPKHLITATGQRVTLRCSPRSGDLSVYWYQQSLDQGLQFLIQYYNGEERAKGNILERFSAQQFPDLHSELNLSSLELGDSALYFCASSVGGDRFSGANVLTFGAGSRLTVL.

The V and J genes are TRBV9 and TRBJ1-6; weak D call: TRBD1 (5 bases). Germline V gene sequence: CDR1 SGDLS, CDR2 YYNGEE. The germline V and J ends were trimmed by 1 base and 11 bases, with 10 bases remaining between them. CDR3 size: 13 residues. CDR3 in amino acids: CASSVQGGTPLHF. The DNA of the CDR3 is TGTGCCAGCAGCGTACAGGGCGGAACACCCCTCCACTTT.